Given below is one T cell receptor (beta chain) in context. One entry per CDR3 protein results from TCRdb running MiXCR on the 5' RACE reads. The sample yields over 95,000 distinct CDR3 sequences, roughly 18% seen once. These data come from a study of T cells of healthy individuals. CDR3 length: 17 residues. The V segment lost 8 bases and the J segment 3 bases; nucleotides outside the gene matches: 13. Germline V gene lookup returns CDR1 MDHEN and CDR2 SYDVKM. The chain joins TRBV28 to TRBJ1-5; TRBD1 matches at 10 bases. The sequence was collected from a human donor in good health. The CDR3 reads CASQLRPGQGYNQPQHF. CDR3 bases: TGTGCCAGCCAACTTCGTCCGGGACAGGGGTACAATCAGCCCCAGCATTTT.